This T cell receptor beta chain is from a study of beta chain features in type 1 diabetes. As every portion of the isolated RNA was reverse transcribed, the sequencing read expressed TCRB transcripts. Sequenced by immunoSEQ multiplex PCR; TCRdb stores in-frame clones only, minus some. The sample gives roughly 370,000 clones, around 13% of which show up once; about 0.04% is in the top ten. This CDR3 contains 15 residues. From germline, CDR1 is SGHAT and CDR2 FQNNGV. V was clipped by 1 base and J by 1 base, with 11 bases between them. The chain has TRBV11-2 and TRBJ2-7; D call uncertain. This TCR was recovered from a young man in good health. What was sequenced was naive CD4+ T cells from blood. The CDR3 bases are TGTGCCAGCAGCTTAGGCGGCGGTCAATCCTACGAGCAGTACTTC. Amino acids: CASSLGGGQSYEQYF.